The source of this T cell receptor (beta chain) is a study of shared clonotypes between healthy human individuals. About the research overall: A couple of women and a few men aged 18 to 49 made up the donors. Study-level results: It was the non-shared clonotypes that had lower generation probabilities than clonotypes shared by all four donors. Approximately 5.3% was the fraction of naive CD4 clonotypes found shared across several donors.

Worth noting for this clone: Its antigen is currently unknown.

Germline V CDR1 and CDR2: SNHLY, FYNNEI. The CDR3 covers 10 residues. V gave up 6 bases and J gave up 6 bases, with 5 bases separating them. Across several immunoSEQ plates, the genomic DNA of each subset was split evenly. The table came from immunoSEQ multiplex PCR; TCRdb's copy has only in-frame clones and leaves some out. The data contain about 2.5 million clones, around 92% of them singletons. Sequenced sample: naive CD4+ T cells from PBMCs. The sample's subset: CD45RA+ positively selected. V is TRBV2 and J is TRBJ1-2; D gene ambiguous. This TCR derives from a man aged 18 to 29 in good health. Some clones in this sample may be carry-over from other donors' samples. The CDR3 nucleotides are TGTGCCAGCAGCGTAGATGGCTACACCTTC. This codes for CASSVDGYTF.